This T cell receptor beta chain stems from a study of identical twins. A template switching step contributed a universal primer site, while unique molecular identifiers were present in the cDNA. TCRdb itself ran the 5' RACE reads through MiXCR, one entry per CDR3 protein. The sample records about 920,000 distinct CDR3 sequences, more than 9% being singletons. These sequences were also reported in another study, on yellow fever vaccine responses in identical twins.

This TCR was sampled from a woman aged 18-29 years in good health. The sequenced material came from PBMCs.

Here the CDR3 DNA reads TGTGCCAGCAGTTTAGCACCCTATGTAAGCTACACCTTC. Its protein is CASSLAPYVSYTF. The chain combines TRBV12-3 or TRBV12-4 with TRBJ1-2; D gene unclear. This CDR3 contains 13 residues. The V end lost 0 bases, the J end lost 9 bases, and 11 bases lay between the germline ends.